A single sample gave rise to the 3 T cell receptor beta chains below, sequenced in a study of regulatory T cells in long-lasting Graves disease. This sample's time point: newly diagnosed GD, antithyroid drugs for less than 3 months. The TCR library was made from RNA that had been extracted from PBMCs in TRIzol. Assembly of TCR beta libraries relied on iRepertoire HTBI primers together with Arm-PCR of CDR3 regions. One entry per CDR3 protein, called by TCRdb with MiXCR from the multiplex PCR reads. The sample comprises 350,000 to 500,000 distinct CDR3 sequences, less than 15% of which are singletons, and 17% rests with the top ten. These sequences were also reported in another study, on T cells in Graves' hyperthyroidism and ophthalmopathy.

The sequencing used peripheral blood mononuclear cells (PBMCs), collected at new diagnosis, from a patient treated with antithyroid drugs. The receptors derive from a woman aged 45-60 years with Graves disease.

About this clonotype itself: This likely traces to a read error, being one base from a far larger clone. In this CDR3 the conserved last residue, phenylalanine or tryptophan, is missing, so a read error is likely. This chain uses TRBV5-1 with TRBJ2-1, with D maybe TRBD1 (6 bases). The CDR3 runs to 14 residues. The germline V gene has CDR1 SGHRS and CDR2 YFSETQ. CDR3 in amino acids: CASSLWPGDTEQFS. In DNA, the CDR3 is TGTGCCAGCAGCTTATGGCCAGGGGACACTGAGCAGTTCTCC.

The V call is TRBV3-1, the J call TRBJ2-5; a weak D match, TRBD2 (7 bases). Germline assignment: CDR1 LGHDT and CDR2 YNNKEL (reference sequence). The CDR3 contains 15 residues. The V and J ends lost 0 bases and 5 bases respectively, with 13 bases between them. This chain's CDR3 is CASSQDRGALETQYF. The CDR3 DNA sequence: TGTGCCAGCAGCCAAGATCGGGGGGCGCTGGAGACCCAGTACTTC.

This rearrangement joins TRBV9 to TRBJ1-3; a possible D gene is TRBD1 (5 bases). The CDR3 spans 16 residues. Germline lookup yields CDR1 SGDLS and CDR2 YYNGEE. V was clipped by 1 base and J by 4 bases, with 15 bases between them. This CDR3 reads CASSVSSQGTGNTIYF. CDR3 nucleotides: TGTGCCAGCAGCGTAAGTTCGCAGGGTACAGGAAACACCATATATTTT.